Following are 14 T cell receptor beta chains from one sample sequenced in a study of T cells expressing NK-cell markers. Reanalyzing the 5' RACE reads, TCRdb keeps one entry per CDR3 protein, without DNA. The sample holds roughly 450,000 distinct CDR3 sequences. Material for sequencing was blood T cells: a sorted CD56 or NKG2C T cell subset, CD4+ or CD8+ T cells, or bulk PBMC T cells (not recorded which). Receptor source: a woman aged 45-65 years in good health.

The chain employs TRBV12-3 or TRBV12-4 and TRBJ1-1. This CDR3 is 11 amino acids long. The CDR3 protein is CASKQNTEAFF.

CDR3 in amino acids: CASSSGLRWYNEQFF. The chain links TRBV27 to TRBJ2-1; the TCRdb D gene call, TRBD2, has no DNA to confirm it. Germline CDR1 reads MNHEY; CDR2 reads SMNVEV (reference sequence). CDR3 length equals 15 residues.

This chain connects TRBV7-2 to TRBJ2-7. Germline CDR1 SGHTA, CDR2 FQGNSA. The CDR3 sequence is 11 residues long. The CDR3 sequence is CASSRVGEQYF.

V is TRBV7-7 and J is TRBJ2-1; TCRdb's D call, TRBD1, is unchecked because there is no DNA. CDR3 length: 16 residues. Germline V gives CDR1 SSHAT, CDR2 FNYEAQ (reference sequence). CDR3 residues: CASSGGSALTYNEQFF.

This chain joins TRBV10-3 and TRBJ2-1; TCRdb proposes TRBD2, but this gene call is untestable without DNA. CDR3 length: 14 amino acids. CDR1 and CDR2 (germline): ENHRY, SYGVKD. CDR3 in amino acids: CAISGSSGSGEQFF.

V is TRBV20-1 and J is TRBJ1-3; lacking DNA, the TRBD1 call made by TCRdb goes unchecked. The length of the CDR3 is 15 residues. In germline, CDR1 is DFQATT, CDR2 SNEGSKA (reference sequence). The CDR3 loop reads CSATKEQGTGNTIYF.

The CDR3 protein is CASSLDLPGVNEQFF. The genes are TRBV11-2 and TRBJ2-1; TCRdb lists TRBD1, though no DNA is available to test this call. Germline V gene lookup returns CDR1 SGHAT and CDR2 FQNNGV. The CDR3 totals 15 residues.

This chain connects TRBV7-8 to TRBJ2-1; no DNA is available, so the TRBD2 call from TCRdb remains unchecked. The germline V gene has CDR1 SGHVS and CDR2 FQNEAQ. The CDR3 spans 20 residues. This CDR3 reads CASSPPRGRRIISSYNEQFF.

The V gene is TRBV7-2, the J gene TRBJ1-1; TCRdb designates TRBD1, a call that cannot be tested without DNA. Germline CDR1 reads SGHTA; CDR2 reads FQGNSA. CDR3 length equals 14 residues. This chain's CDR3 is CASSIRGDSTEAFF.

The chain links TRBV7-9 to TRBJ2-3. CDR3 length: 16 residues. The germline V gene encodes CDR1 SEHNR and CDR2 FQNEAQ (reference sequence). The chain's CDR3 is CASSRRGSPSTDTQYF.

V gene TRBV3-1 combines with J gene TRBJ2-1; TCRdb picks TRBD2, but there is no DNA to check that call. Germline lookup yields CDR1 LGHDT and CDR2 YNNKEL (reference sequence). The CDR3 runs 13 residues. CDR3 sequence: CASTSGRYNEQFF.

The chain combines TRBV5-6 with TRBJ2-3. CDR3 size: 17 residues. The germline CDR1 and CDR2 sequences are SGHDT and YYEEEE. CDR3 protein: CASSLVRSRVETDTQYF.

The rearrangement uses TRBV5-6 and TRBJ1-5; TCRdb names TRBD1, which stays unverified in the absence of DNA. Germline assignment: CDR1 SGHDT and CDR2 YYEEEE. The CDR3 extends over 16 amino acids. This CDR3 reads CASSLAMDGGFQPQHF. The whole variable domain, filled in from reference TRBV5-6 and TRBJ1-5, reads DAGVTQSPTHLIKTRGQQVTLRCSPKSGHDTVSWYQQALGQGPQFIFQYYEEEERQRGNFPDRFSGHQFPNYSSELNVNALLLGDSALYLCASSLAMDGGFQPQHFGDGTRLSIL.

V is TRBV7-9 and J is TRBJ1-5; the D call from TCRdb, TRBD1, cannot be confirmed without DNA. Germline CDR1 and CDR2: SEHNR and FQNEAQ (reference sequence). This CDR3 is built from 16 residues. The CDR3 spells CASSLGQGLGNQPQHF.